This T cell receptor (beta chain) was sequenced for a study of Ad26.COV2.S vaccination and SARS-CoV-2 variants. Treatment described: roughly 19 received Ad26.COV2.S at low or high dose, single or two shots; a few received placebo; per-sample allocation not given. Day 63 after the first injection of vaccine or placebo was the sampling time. The method was immunoSEQ multiplex PCR; TCRdb's version includes in-frame clones alone and lacks a portion of them. The sample shows about 420,000 clones, approximately 87% of them seen only once. Between the trimmed V and J ends, which lost 5 bases and 0 bases, there was a span of 22 bases. This CDR3 is built from 18 residues. From germline, CDR1 is SEHNR and CDR2 FQNEAQ (reference sequence).

The chain uses TRBV7-9 and TRBJ1-2, with a weak D call TRBD1 (6 bases). This TCR came from a person between 18 and 59 years old who received the Ad26.COV2.S COVID-19 vaccine or a placebo. The sample consisted of peripheral blood, taken in a trial of Ad26.COV2.S vaccine versus placebo. The CDR3 region is CASSENMGGGLPNYGYTF. The CDR3 DNA follows: TGTGCCAGCAGCGAAAATATGGGCGGGGGGCTCCCTAACTATGGCTACACCTTC.